This note documents a single T cell receptor beta chain sequence. The antigen is unknown. The data stem from a study of T cells in localized non-small cell lung cancer. Broader study findings: Since sequencing was restricted to only one region of the tumor, intratumor heterogeneity remains a possibility.

Assay used: immunoSEQ multiplex PCR; TCRdb lists only in-frame clones, some missing. The sample lists 15,000 to 20,000 clones; around 90% were seen once. Sequenced here: peripheral blood mononuclear cells, sampled before any cancer treatment. This sequence originates from a woman aged 40-69 years with stage III lung adenocarcinoma.

CDR3 sequence: CASSEALQGQRNYGYTF. CDR3 coding DNA: TGTGCCAGCAGTGAAGCCCTACAGGGGCAAAGAAACTATGGCTACACCTTC. V usage is TRBV2 and J usage is TRBJ1-2; TRBD1 agrees at 7 bases. The junction had 9 bases not matched to a gene; V was cut back by 0 bases and J by 2 bases. CDR1 and CDR2 from the germline V gene are SNHLY and FYNNEI. This CDR3 spans 17 amino acids.